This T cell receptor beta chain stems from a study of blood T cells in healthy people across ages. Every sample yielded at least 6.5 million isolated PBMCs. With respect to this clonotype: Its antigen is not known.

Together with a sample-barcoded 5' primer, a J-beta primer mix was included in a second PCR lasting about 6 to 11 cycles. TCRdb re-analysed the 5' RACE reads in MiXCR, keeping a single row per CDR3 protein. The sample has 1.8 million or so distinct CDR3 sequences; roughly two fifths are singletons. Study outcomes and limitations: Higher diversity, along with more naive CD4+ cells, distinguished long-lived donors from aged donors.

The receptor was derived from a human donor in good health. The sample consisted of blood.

CDR3 DNA sequence: TGTGCCAGCAGCTTACCTCACTCAGGGGTCCTAAACATTCAGTACTTC. This sequence encodes CASSLPHSGVLNIQYF. This chain links TRBV7-2 with TRBJ2-4; perhaps TRBD1 as D (6 bases). V was clipped by 2 bases and J by 6 bases, with 17 bases between them. Germline V gene lookup returns CDR1 SGHTA and CDR2 FQGNSA. This CDR3 comprises 16 residues.